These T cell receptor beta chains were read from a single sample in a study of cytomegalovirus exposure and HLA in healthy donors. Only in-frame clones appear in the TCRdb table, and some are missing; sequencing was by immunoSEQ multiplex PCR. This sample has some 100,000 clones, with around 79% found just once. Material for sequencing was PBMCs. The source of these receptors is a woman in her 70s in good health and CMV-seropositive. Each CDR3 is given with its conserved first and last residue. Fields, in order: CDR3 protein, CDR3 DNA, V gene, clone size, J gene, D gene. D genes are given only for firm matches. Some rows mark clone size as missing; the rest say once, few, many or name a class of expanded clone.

cdr3_aa: CASSLGQGEGWKTEAFF
cdr3_nt: TGCGCCAGCAGCTTGGGGCAGGGGGAAGGGTGGAAGACTGAAGCTTTCTTT
v_call: TRBV5-1
clone_size: NA
j_call: TRBJ1-1
d_call: TRBD1

cdr3_aa: CASSQSDKLAYEQYF
cdr3_nt: TGTGCCAGCAGCCAGTCCGACAAACTAGCCTACGAGCAGTACTTC
v_call: TRBV7-8
clone_size: NA
j_call: TRBJ2-7
d_call: NA

cdr3_aa: CASSDTSGAGEQYF
cdr3_nt: TGCGCCAGCAGCGATACTAGCGGGGCGGGCGAGCAGTACTTC
v_call: TRBV5-1
clone_size: NA
j_call: TRBJ2-7
d_call: TRBD2

cdr3_aa: CASSLRERARSPLHF
cdr3_nt: TGTGCCAGCAGCCTCAGGGAAAGGGCCCGCTCACCCCTCCACTTT
v_call: TRBV28
clone_size: NA
j_call: TRBJ1-6
d_call: NA

cdr3_aa: CASSPYNSYEQYF
cdr3_nt: TGTGCCAGCAGCCCATACAACAGCTACGAGCAGTACTTC
v_call: TRBV7-3
clone_size: NA
j_call: TRBJ2-7
d_call: NA

cdr3_aa: CASSLGLAGADTQYF
cdr3_nt: TGTGCCAGCAGCTTGGGACTAGCGGGAGCGGATACGCAGTATTTT
v_call: TRBV5-5
clone_size: NA
j_call: TRBJ2-3
d_call: TRBD2

cdr3_aa: CASSPEAGSPLHF
cdr3_nt: TGCGCCAGCAGCCCCGAGGCCGGATCACCCCTCCACTTT
v_call: TRBV5-1
clone_size: NA
j_call: TRBJ1-6
d_call: NA

cdr3_aa: CASSLSAGGIYEQYF
cdr3_nt: TGTGCCAGCAGTTTATCAGCGGGAGGAATTTACGAGCAGTACTTC
v_call: TRBV27
clone_size: NA
j_call: TRBJ2-7
d_call: TRBD2

cdr3_aa: CASSFGTFNQPQHF
cdr3_nt: TGTGCCAGCAGTTTCGGGACATTCAATCAGCCCCAGCATTTT
v_call: TRBV28
clone_size: NA
j_call: TRBJ1-5
d_call: NA

cdr3_aa: CASSVSGTGINEQFF
cdr3_nt: TGTGCCAGCAGCGTATCAGGGACAGGGATCAATGAGCAGTTCTTC
v_call: TRBV9
clone_size: NA
j_call: TRBJ2-1
d_call: TRBD1

cdr3_aa: CASSYSTQGYNEQFF
cdr3_nt: TGTGCCAGCAGTTACTCTACGCAGGGTTACAATGAGCAGTTCTTC
v_call: TRBV6-6
clone_size: NA
j_call: TRBJ2-1
d_call: NA

cdr3_aa: CASSLPAGNSPLHF
cdr3_nt: TGTGCCAGCAGCCTCCCGGCGGGGAATTCACCCCTCCACTTT
v_call: TRBV7-8
clone_size: NA
j_call: TRBJ1-6
d_call: NA

cdr3_aa: CASSEGAGGYTF
cdr3_nt: TGTGCCAGCAGCGAGGGGGCGGGAGGCTACACCTTC
v_call: TRBV28
clone_size: few
j_call: TRBJ1-2
d_call: TRBD1

cdr3_aa: CASSRDSNEAFF
cdr3_nt: TGTGCCAGCAGCCGTGACAGCAATGAAGCTTTCTTT
v_call: TRBV11-3
clone_size: few
j_call: TRBJ1-1
d_call: NA